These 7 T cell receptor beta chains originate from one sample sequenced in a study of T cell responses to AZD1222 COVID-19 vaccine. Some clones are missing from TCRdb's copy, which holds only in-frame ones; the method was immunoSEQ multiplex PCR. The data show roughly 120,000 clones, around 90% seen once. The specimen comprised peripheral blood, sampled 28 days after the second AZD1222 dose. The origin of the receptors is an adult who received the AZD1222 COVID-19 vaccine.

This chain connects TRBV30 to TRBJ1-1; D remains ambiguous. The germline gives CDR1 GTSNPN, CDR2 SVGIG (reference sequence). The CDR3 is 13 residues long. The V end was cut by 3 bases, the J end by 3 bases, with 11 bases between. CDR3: CAWSRWRDTEAFF. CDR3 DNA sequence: TGTGCCTGGAGCCGATGGAGGGACACTGAAGCTTTCTTT.

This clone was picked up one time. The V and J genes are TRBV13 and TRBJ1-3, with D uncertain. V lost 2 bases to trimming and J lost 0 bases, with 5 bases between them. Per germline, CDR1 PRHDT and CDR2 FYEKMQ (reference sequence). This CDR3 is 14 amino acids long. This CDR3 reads CASSLMSSGNTIYF. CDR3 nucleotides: TGTGCCAGCAGCTTAATGAGCTCTGGAAACACCATATATTTT.

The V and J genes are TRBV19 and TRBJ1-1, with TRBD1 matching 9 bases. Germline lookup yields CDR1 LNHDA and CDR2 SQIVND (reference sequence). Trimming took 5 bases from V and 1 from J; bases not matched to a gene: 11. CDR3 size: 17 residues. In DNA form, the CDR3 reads TGTGCCAGTAGTGCTTGGGACAGGGCTATTGGGAACACTGAAGCTTTCTTT. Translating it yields CASSAWDRAIGNTEAFF. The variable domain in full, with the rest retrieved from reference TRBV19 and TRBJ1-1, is DGGITQSPKYLFRKEGQNVTLSCEQNLNHDAMYWYRQDPGQGLRLIYYSQIVNDFQKGDIAEGYSVSREKKESFPLTVTSAQKNPTAFYLCASSAWDRAIGNTEAFFGQGTRLTVV.

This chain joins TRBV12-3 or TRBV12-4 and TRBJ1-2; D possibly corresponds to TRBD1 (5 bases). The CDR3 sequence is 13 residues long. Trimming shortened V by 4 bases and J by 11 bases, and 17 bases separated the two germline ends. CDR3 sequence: CASSSGPGGRYTF. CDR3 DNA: TGTGCCAGCAGTTCGGGACCGGGGGGGAGATACACCTTC.

The CDR3 sequence is CASKGQPAYEQYF. The CDR3 DNA sequence: TGTGCCAGCAAGGGACAGCCGGCTTACGAGCAGTACTTC. This chain uses TRBV6-5 with TRBJ2-7; 7 nucleotides match TRBD1. V lost 7 bases, J lost 4 bases, and 7 bases stayed unmatched. Germline CDR1 reads MNHEY; CDR2 reads SVGAGI. The CDR3 extends over 13 amino acids.

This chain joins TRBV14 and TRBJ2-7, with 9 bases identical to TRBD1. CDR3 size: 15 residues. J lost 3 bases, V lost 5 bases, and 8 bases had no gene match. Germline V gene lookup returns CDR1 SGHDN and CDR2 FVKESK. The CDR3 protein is CASSSRQGGIYEQYF. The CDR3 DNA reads TGTGCCAGCAGCTCGCGACAGGGGGGGATCTACGAGCAGTACTTC. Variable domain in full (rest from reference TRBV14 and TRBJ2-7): EAGVTQFPSHSVIEKGQTVTLRCDPISGHDNLYWYRRVMGKEIKFLLHFVKESKQDESGMPNNRFLAERTGGTYSTLKVQPAELEDSGVYFCASSSRQGGIYEQYFGPGTRLTVT.

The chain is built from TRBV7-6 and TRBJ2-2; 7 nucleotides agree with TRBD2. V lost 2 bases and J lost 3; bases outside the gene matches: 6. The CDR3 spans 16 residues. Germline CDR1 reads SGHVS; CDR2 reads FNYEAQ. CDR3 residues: CASSLPSGEDTGELFF. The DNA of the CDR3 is TGTGCCAGCAGCTTACCAAGCGGGGAGGACACCGGGGAGCTGTTTTTT. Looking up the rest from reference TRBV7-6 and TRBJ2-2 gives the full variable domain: GAGVSQSPRYKVTKRGQDVALRCDPISGHVSLYWYRQALGQGPEFLTYFNYEAQQDKSGLPNDRFSAERPEGSISTLTIQRTEQRDSAMYRCASSLPSGEDTGELFFGEGSRLTVL.